Listed below are T cell receptor beta chains from one sample, sequenced in a study of OX40 agonist ivuxolimab in advanced cancers. Produced via immunoSEQ multiplex PCR; TCRdb's table is partial and in-frame only. Of roughly 70,000 clones listed, about 87% are singletons. This material consisted of CD4+ or CD8+ T cells sorted from blood, taken in a trial of the OX40 agonist ivuxolimab. The receptors derive from an adult with an advanced solid tumor such as melanoma, head and neck, liver or kidney cancer. Both conserved end residues are part of each CDR3.

j_gene | v_gene | CDR3aa
TRBJ2-1 | TRBV19 | CASSMRVAGPYNEQFF
TRBJ1-6 | TRBV6-1 | CASTSRTVSPLHF
TRBJ2-2 | TRBV6-5 | CASSLIRLTGELFF
TRBJ1-6 | TRBV27 | CASRFTGWASPLHF
TRBJ1-5 | TRBV2 | CASRYTTNQPQHF
TRBJ1-1 | TRBV6-5 | CAISESVGNTEAFF
TRBJ2-7 | TRBV7-3 | CASTRGLSAYEQYF
TRBJ2-2 | TRBV19 | CASSRFNRGREGDTGELFF
TRBJ1-3 | TRBV6-6 | CASSYGGVDNGNTIYF
TRBJ2-1 | TRBV10-1 | CASSGRSSGRAGGEQFF
TRBJ2-7 | TRBV19 | CASSLTAPGVGEYEQYF
TRBJ1-3 | TRBV4-1 | CASSQGTVGGFSGNTIYF
TRBJ2-3 | TRBV4-1 | CASSQGRADTQYF
TRBJ2-5 | TRBV18 | CASSPEASGLKTQYF
TRBJ2-5 | TRBV2 | CASSGLAGEVPSGETQYF
TRBJ1-3 | TRBV14 | CASSPKKGLTSGNTIYF
TRBJ2-7 | TRBV6-6 | CASSRGPDLPEQYF
TRBJ1-5 | TRBV30 | CAWDRGLQPQHF
TRBJ1-5 | TRBV28 | CASSTGVGQLKGPQHF
TRBJ2-7 | TRBV7-9 | CASSFPRLAGGEQYF
TRBJ2-7 | TRBV7-2 | CASSFVGQGYEQYF
TRBJ2-3 | TRBV5-4 | CASSLPRTDTQYF
TRBJ2-5 | TRBV30 | CAWSADYYQEAQYF
TRBJ2-6 | TRBV6-1 | CASSEVGYRGDSGANVLTF
TRBJ2-7 | TRBV27 | CASSFSGTGDYEQYF
TRBJ1-3 | TRBV7-8 | CASSLGQAPSSSIYF
TRBJ2-7 | TRBV5-8 | CASSLIRGRGAEQYF
TRBJ2-3 | TRBV11-2 | CASSASGRGGDTQYF
TRBJ2-5 | TRBV19 | CASGEAPGVETQYF
TRBJ2-7 | TRBV4-2 | CASSPLGTLAGSYEQYF
TRBJ1-1 | TRBV19 | CASSITQNTEAFF
TRBJ2-7 | TRBV2 | CASSDRGSHEQYF
TRBJ1-1 | TRBV6-1 | CASTTLTALNTEAFF
TRBJ2-1 | TRBV6-1 | CASSNGRVSYNEQFF
TRBJ1-1 | TRBV18 | CASSPSTAQTEAFF
TRBJ1-2 | TRBV5-6 | CASSLQGGNYGYTF
TRBJ2-3 | TRBV7-2 | CASNLGLAADTQYF
TRBJ2-1 | TRBV12-5 | CASGQRDQGEQFF
TRBJ1-1 | TRBV19 | CASSIYRGAEAFF
TRBJ2-2 | TRBV10-2 | CASSGAEVGTGELFF
TRBJ1-5 | TRBV28 | CASSKVEVSNQPQHF
TRBJ2-7 | TRBV13 | CASSPPGFRGDLHLF
TRBJ2-1 | TRBV14 | CASSQDHRTYNEQFF
TRBJ2-5 | TRBV9 | CASSVQQGAETQYF
TRBJ1-2 | TRBV27 | CASSPRQSFHYGYTF
TRBJ2-4 | TRBV30 | CAWIPLLGVGKNIQYF